This TCR beta chain was documented in a study of T-cell memory formation after mild COVID-19. TCRdb reanalysed the 5' RACE reads using MiXCR and keeps one entry per CDR3 protein. The data contain about 320,000 distinct CDR3 sequences, approximately 14% of them singletons. CDR1 and CDR2 from the germline V gene are MGHRA and YSYEKL. Trimming stripped 0 bases from V and 8 bases from J, with 10 bases between. This CDR3 is 13 amino acids long. V and J are TRBV4-1 and TRBJ1-1; maybe TRBD1 (5 bases). The sequencing input was PBMCs or a T cell subset sorted from them (not recorded which). The origin of this receptor is a man between 18 and 29 years old who had mild COVID-19 (a few samples of this study predate the infection). Cell type and time point are not known. In DNA, the CDR3 is TGCGCCAGCAGCCAAGATCTTCGGGGCGAAGCTTTCTTT. Its translation: CASSQDLRGEAFF.